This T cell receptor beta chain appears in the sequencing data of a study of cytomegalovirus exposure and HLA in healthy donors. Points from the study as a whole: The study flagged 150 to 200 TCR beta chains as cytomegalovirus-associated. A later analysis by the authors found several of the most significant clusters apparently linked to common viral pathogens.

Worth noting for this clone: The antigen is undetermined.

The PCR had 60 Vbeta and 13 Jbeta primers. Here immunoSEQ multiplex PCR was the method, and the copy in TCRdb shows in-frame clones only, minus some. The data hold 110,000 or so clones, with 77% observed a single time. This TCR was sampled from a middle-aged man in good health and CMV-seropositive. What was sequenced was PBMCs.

For the CDR3, the DNA is TGCGCCAGCAGCTTCCCCGGGACAGGGGACGCCTACGAGCAGTACTTC. It is translated as CASSFPGTGDAYEQYF. This chain links TRBV5-1 with TRBJ2-7, with TRBD1 identical over 10 bases. V lost 2 bases and J lost 2; bases outside the gene matches: 7. There are 16 residues in the CDR3. CDR1 SGHRS and CDR2 YFSETQ come from the germline V gene.